The clone carrying this T cell receptor (beta chain) was detected a few times. These data come from a study of shared clonotypes between healthy human individuals. Per the germline V gene, CDR1 is SGHTA and CDR2 is FQGNSA. This CDR3 is 17 amino acids long. V dropped 3 bases and J dropped 1 base, with 18 bases sitting between them. In the source study's methods: Filtering differed for immunoSEQ, which gave only junction sequences without quality scores. The assay was immunoSEQ multiplex PCR, and TCRdb's table has in-frame clones only and misses some. The DNA gave D and trimming, while V, J and clone size come from that table. This table has around 530,000 clones, just over 75% appearing once.

This TCR derives from a woman aged 40 to 50 in good health. Some clones in this sample may be carry-over from other donors' samples. Sequences were obtained from PBMCs. The rearrangement links TRBV7-2 to TRBJ2-5; D gene ambiguous. CDR3 sequence (DNA): TGTGCCAGCAGCTTGTTACCGCGCCACCCAGCCCAAGAGACCCAGTACTTC. Translation gives CASSLLPRHPAQETQYF.